This T cell receptor (beta chain) was captured by sequencing in a study of spatial heterogeneity in lung cancer. The overall study: Raw sequencing reads included, on average, more than eight appearances of each unique TCR and UMI combination.

The time point here: sample taken at primary tumor resection. Unsorted whole RNA samples from tumor, nontumor lung or frozen PBMC were sequenced. In TCRdb, the 5' RACE reads were re-called with MiXCR into one record per CDR3 protein. The sample lists about 5,100 distinct CDR3 sequences, 26% occurring once. The specimen was PBMCs, collected at surgery. The TCR sequence derives from a male donor with early-stage non-small cell lung cancer.

CDR3 sequence reads: CAISDNDEQFF. CDR3 in DNA: TGTGCCATCAGTGACAATGATGAGCAGTTCTTC. The rearrangement links TRBV10-3 to TRBJ2-1; unclear D gene. The CDR3 length is 11 residues. The germline V and J ends were trimmed by 3 bases and 8 bases, with 5 bases remaining between them. CDR1 and CDR2 (germline): ENHRY, SYGVKD.